This entry is about one T cell receptor (beta chain). Profiled with immunoSEQ multiplex PCR; TCRdb holds only in-frame clones, not every one. The data show over 950 clones, roughly nine tenths seen once. This entry belongs to a study of brain metastases from non-small cell lung cancer. The CDR3 is 13 residues long. The V end lost 8 bases, the J end lost 0 bases, and 11 bases lay between the germline ends. Germline V gene data show CDR1 as SNHLY and CDR2 as FYNNEI. The sample consisted of tumor-adjacent normal tissue. The sequence was collected from a donor at least 40 years old with non-small cell lung cancer. V usage is TRBV2 and J usage is TRBJ2-7; tentatively, D is TRBD2 (6 bases). In DNA form, the CDR3 reads TGTGCCAGCCGACTAGTCCTCTCCTACGAGCAGTACGTC. It codes for CASRLVLSYEQYV.